A selection of T cell receptor beta chains follows, all from one sample in a study of blood T cell repertoires in COVID-19. Assay: immunoSEQ multiplex PCR; the TCRdb copy retains only in-frame clones and omits some. The top ten clones hold 2% to 2.5% of a sample with about 87,000 clones, under 85% of them seen once. Sequenced input: peripheral blood. These receptors were collected from a woman aged 70-85 years with acute or convalescent COVID-19. Both conserved end residues are part of each CDR3. Each record gives: J gene, V gene, D gene, clone size, CDR3 protein, CDR3 DNA. A D gene is named only where the DNA matches it firmly. Where a row states a size, it is once, few, many or the class of an expanded clone; other rows omit it.

TRBJ1-4 | TRBV6-5 | NA | NA | CASSINEGLSEKLFF | TGTGCCAGCAGTATTAATGAGGGTTTGAGTGAAAAACTGTTTTTT
TRBJ1-1 | TRBV19 | NA | NA | CASTTGQRAAFF | TGTGCCAGTACTACGGGACAACGCGCAGCTTTCTTT
TRBJ2-2 | TRBV24-1 | NA | few | CATSETTGELFF | TGTGCCACCAGTGAGACAACCGGGGAGCTGTTTTTT
TRBJ1-1 | TRBV19 | NA | NA | CASSLQGGNTEAFF | TGTGCCAGTAGTTTACAGGGCGGGAACACTGAAGCTTTCTTT
TRBJ2-5 | TRBV10-2 | NA | NA | CASTSVGGQETQYF | TGCGCCAGCACATCGGTAGGCGGACAAGAGACCCAGTACTTC
TRBJ1-2 | TRBV12-3/TRBV12-4 | NA | NA | CASSLYGRYGYTF | TGTGCCAGCAGTTTATATGGGCGTTATGGCTACACCTTC
TRBJ2-5 | TRBV24-1 | NA | once | CATSGVGDYQETQYF | TGTGCCACCAGTGGGGTGGGGGACTACCAAGAGACCCAGTACTTC
TRBJ1-2 | TRBV5-1 | NA | NA | CASSLAQGGGYTF | TGCGCCAGCAGCTTGGCCCAGGGAGGTGGCTACACCTTC
TRBJ2-5 | TRBV7-2 | TRBD1 | once | CASSPRRGQETQYF | TGTGCCAGCAGCCCACGCAGGGGGCAAGAGACCCAGTACTTC
TRBJ2-7 | TRBV5-4 | TRBD2 | NA | CASSPGPGGGTWAYEQYF | TGTGCCAGCAGCCCTGGTCCCGGCGGGGGGACCTGGGCCTACGAGCAGTACTTC
TRBJ2-3 | TRBV6-5 | NA | NA | CASRRAGTDTQYF | TGTGCCAGCAGGAGGGCAGGCACAGATACGCAGTATTTT
TRBJ1-2 | TRBV27 | NA | NA | CASSLYGTPGRGLNYGYTF | TGTGCCAGCAGTTTATATGGGACCCCCGGGAGGGGCCTCAACTATGGCTACACCTTC
TRBJ2-3 | TRBV5-6 | TRBD1 | NA | CASSWTGSTDTQYF | TGTGCCAGCAGCTGGACAGGGAGCACAGATACGCAGTATTTT
TRBJ1-4 | TRBV3-1/TRBV3-2 | NA | NA | CASSLEASNEKLFF | TGTGCCAGCAGCTTAGAGGCCTCTAATGAAAAACTGTTTTTT
TRBJ2-7 | TRBV7-7 | NA | NA | CASSHLKSTYEQYF | TGTGCTAGCAGCCATCTAAAAAGTACCTACGAGCAGTACTTC
TRBJ1-3 | TRBV5-1 | NA | NA | CASSLALGAASGNTIYF | TGCGCCAGCAGCTTGGCCCTGGGAGCGGCCTCTGGAAACACCATATATTTT
TRBJ1-1 | TRBV25-1 | NA | NA | CASSRVKNTEAFF | TGTGCCAGCAGCAGGGTGAAGAACACTGAAGCTTTCTTT
TRBJ1-4 | TRBV2 | TRBD1 | NA | CASTVGERGQLFF | TGTGCCAGCACCGTTGGGGAGAGGGGGCAACTGTTTTTT
TRBJ2-2 | TRBV11-2 | NA | NA | CASSLAGSNTGELFF | TGTGCCAGCAGCTTAGCCGGGTCTAACACCGGGGAGCTGTTTTTT
TRBJ2-7 | TRBV29-1 | NA | NA | CSVETSSYEQYF | TGCAGCGTTGAAACCAGCTCCTACGAGCAGTACTTC
TRBJ1-4 | TRBV19 | NA | NA | CASSIVGRLEKLFF | TGTGCCAGTAGTATAGTAGGCAGGTTAGAAAAACTGTTTTTT
TRBJ1-2 | TRBV2 | TRBD1 | NA | CASSPGQGYYGYTF | TGTGCCAGCAGTCCGGGACAGGGGTACTATGGCTACACCTTC
TRBJ2-3 | TRBV5-1 | TRBD2 | NA | CASRKREYTDTQYF | TGCGCCAGCCGCAAGCGGGAGTACACAGATACGCAGTATTTT
TRBJ1-2 | TRBV6-5 | NA | NA | CASRTTYGYTF | TGTGCCAGCAGGACGACTTATGGCTACACCTTC
TRBJ1-3 | TRBV21-1 | NA | NA | CASKREADNLKSSGNTIYF | TGTGCCAGCAAAAGGGAGGCGGATAACCTGAAGAGCTCTGGAAACACCATATATTTT
TRBJ2-1 | TRBV11-3 | NA | NA | CASSLGTQGRDEQFF | TGTGCCAGCAGCTTAGGGACCCAGGGGCGCGATGAGCAGTTCTTC
TRBJ1-1 | TRBV10-2 | NA | NA | CASSDVWSGRDTEAFF | TGCGCCAGCAGTGATGTGTGGTCAGGGAGGGACACTGAAGCTTTCTTT
TRBJ2-1 | TRBV9 | TRBD2 | NA | CASSVISGGDEQFF | TGTGCCAGCAGCGTAATTAGCGGGGGGGATGAGCAGTTCTTC
TRBJ2-5 | TRBV27 | TRBD1 | NA | CASSLRRQGAGETQYF | TGTGCCAGCAGTTTACGCCGACAGGGGGCGGGGGAGACCCAGTACTTC
TRBJ2-2 | TRBV5-1 | TRBD1 | NA | CASSSWGQTTGELFF | TGCGCCAGCAGCTCCTGGGGACAGACAACCGGGGAGCTGTTTTTT
TRBJ2-1 | TRBV11-2 | TRBD2 | NA | CASSLLRGSSYNEQFF | TGTGCCAGCAGCTTATTGCGGGGGAGCTCCTACAATGAGCAGTTCTTC
TRBJ1-5 | TRBV2 | TRBD1 | NA | CASNLQGVRQPQHF | TGTGCCAGCAATTTACAGGGGGTACGACAGCCCCAGCATTTT
TRBJ1-6 | TRBV15 | TRBD1 | NA | CATSRGTGGASPLHF | TGTGCCACCAGCAGAGGGACAGGGGGCGCATCACCCCTCCACTTT
TRBJ1-5 | TRBV18 | NA | once | CASSPPPGGGQPQHF | TGTGCCAGCTCACCCCCCCCTGGGGGGGGTCAGCCCCAGCATTTT
TRBJ2-1 | TRBV11-2 | NA | NA | CASSLQQGRGYNEQFF | TGTGCCAGCAGCTTACAACAGGGTAGGGGCTACAATGAGCAGTTCTTC
TRBJ2-1 | TRBV6-4 | NA | NA | CASSVQVALSSEQFF | TGTGCCAGCAGTGTACAGGTGGCCCTTTCAAGTGAGCAGTTCTTC